This T cell receptor beta chain was identified in a study of spatial heterogeneity in lung cancer. Overall study: A consistent excess of beta-chain over alpha-chain sequences was detected. Raw sequencing reads included, on average, more than 9.5 appearances of each unique TCR and UMI combination. Study-wide results and caveats: There were more appearances of ubiquitous expanded tumor TCRs in blood at resection than at follow-up.

Time point indicated: sample taken at primary tumor resection. Unsorted whole RNA samples from tumor, nontumor lung or frozen PBMC were sequenced. Per germline, CDR1 MNHEY and CDR2 SVGAGI. The V segment lost 6 bases and the J segment 5 bases; nucleotides outside the gene matches: 5. The CDR3 contains 14 residues. TCRdb ran MiXCR on the 5' RACE reads and lists one entry per CDR3 protein. The data contain 50,000 or so distinct CDR3 sequences, over 9.5% of them singletons. The sample holds many counts of this clonotype. The target antigen is unknown. The sequence was collected from a female donor with early-stage non-small cell lung cancer. The material sequenced was PBMCs, taken at surgery. The chain has TRBV6-5 and TRBJ2-3, with TRBD1 matching over 10 bases. The CDR3 loop is CASSSGTGEDTQYF. DNA of the CDR3: TGTGCCAGCAGCTCCGGGACAGGGGAAGATACGCAGTATTTT.